This record looks at one T cell receptor (beta chain) sequence and its context. Its antigen is undetermined. Treatment of the sample: 15 to 20 received Ad26.COV2.S at low or high dose, single or two shots; about 5 received placebo; per-sample allocation not given. Vaccine and placebo recipients were sampled on day 63 after the first injection. Germline V gives CDR1 LGHNA, CDR2 YSLEER. J gave up 2 bases and V 0 bases, and 1 base lay outside the gene matches. This CDR3 is built from 16 residues. These data are taken from a study of Ad26.COV2.S vaccination and SARS-CoV-2 variants. Background on the study: Ad26.COV2.S was injected intramuscularly once or twice, 56 days apart.

Assay: immunoSEQ multiplex PCR; the TCRdb copy retains only in-frame clones and omits some. The data hold about 350,000 clones, with approximately 85% observed a single time. Whole-study results and caveats: Recipients given vaccine exceeded placebo recipients in spike-specific TCR breadth.

The sequence derives from a person aged 18-60 years who received the Ad26.COV2.S COVID-19 vaccine or a placebo. The chain joins TRBV4-3 to TRBJ2-7, with 13 positions matching TRBD2. The input for sequencing was peripheral blood, taken in a trial of Ad26.COV2.S vaccine versus placebo. Here the CDR3 DNA reads TGCGCCAGCAGCCAAGATGGACTAGCGGGGGCCTACGAGCAGTACTTC. Translated, it gives CASSQDGLAGAYEQYF.